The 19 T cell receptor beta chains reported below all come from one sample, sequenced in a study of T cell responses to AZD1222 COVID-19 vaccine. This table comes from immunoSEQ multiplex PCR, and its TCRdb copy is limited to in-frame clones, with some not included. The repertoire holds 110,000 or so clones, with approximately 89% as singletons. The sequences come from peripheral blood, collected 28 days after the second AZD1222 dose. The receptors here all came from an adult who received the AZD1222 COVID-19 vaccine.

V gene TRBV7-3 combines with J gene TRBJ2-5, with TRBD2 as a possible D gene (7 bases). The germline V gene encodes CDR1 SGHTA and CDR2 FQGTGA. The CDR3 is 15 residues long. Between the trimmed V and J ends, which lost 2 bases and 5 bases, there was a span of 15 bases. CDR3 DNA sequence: TGTGCCAGCAGCTTAGTTCCGGGGGGCCGGGAGACCCAGTACTTC. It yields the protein CASSLVPGGRETQYF.

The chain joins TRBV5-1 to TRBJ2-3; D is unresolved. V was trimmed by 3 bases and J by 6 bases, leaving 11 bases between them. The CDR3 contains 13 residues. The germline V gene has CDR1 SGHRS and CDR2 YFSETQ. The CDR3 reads CASSSDLWDTQYF. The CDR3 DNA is TGCGCCAGCAGCTCGGATCTCTGGGATACGCAGTATTTT.

In nucleotides, the CDR3 is TGTGCCACCAGCAGCAGGGATAATTCACCCCTCCACTTT. Encoded protein: CATSSRDNSPLHF. This chain connects TRBV15 to TRBJ1-6; maybe TRBD1 (5 bases). The CDR3 has 13 amino acids. Looked up from germline, CDR1 is LNHNV and CDR2 is YYDKDF (reference sequence). Trimming took off 3 bases at V and 5 bases at J, with 5 bases between the two ends.

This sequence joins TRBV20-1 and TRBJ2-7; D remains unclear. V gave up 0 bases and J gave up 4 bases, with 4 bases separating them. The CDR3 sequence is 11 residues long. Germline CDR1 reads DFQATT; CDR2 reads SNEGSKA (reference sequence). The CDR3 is CSAREVYEQYF. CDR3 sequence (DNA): TGCAGTGCTAGAGAGGTTTACGAGCAGTACTTC.

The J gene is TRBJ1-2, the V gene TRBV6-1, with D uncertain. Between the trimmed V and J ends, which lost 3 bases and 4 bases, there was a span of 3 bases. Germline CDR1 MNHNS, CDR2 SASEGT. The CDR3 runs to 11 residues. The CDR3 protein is CASSEVYGYTF. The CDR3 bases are TGTGCCAGCAGTGAGGTCTATGGCTACACCTTC.

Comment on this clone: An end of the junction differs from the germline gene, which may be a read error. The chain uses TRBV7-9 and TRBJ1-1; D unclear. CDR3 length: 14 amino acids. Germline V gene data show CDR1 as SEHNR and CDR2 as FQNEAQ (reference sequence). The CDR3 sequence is CASSFSDLKTEAFF. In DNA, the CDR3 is TGTGCCAGCAGCTTCAGCGACTTGAAGACTGAAGCTTTCTTT.

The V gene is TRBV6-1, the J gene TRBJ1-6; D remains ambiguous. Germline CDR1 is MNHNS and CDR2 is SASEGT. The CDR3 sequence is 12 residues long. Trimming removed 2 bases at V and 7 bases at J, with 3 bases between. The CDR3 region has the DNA TGTGCCAGCAGTGAATGGAATTCACCCCTCCACTTT. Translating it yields CASSEWNSPLHF.

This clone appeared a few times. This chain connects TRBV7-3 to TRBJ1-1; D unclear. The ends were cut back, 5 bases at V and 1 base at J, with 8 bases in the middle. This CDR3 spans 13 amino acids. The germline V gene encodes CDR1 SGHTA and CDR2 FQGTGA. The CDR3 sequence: CASSQDGNTEAFF. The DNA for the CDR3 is TGTGCCAGCAGCCAGGACGGGAACACTGAAGCTTTCTTT.

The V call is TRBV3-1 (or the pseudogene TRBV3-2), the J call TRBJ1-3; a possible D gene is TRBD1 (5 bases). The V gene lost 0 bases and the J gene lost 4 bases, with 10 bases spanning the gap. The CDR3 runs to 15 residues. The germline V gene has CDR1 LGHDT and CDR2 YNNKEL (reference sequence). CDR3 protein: CASSQDQGAGNTIYF. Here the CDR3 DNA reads TGTGCCAGCAGCCAAGATCAAGGGGCCGGAAACACCATATATTTT.

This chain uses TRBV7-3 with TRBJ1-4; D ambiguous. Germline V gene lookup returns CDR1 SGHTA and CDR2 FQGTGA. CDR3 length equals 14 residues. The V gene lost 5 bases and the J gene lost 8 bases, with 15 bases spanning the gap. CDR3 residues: CASSGYEGREKLFF. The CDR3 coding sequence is TGTGCCAGCAGCGGGTACGAGGGCAGGGAAAAACTGTTTTTT.

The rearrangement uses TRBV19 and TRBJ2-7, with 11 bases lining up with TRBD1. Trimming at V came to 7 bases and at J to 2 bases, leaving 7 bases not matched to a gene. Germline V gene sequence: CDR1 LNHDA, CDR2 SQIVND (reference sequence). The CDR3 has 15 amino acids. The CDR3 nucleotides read TGTGCCAGTACCCTGGGGGGACAGGGGGCCTACGAGCAGTACTTC. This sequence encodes CASTLGGQGAYEQYF.

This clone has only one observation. The CDR3 DNA reads as TGTGCCAGCAGCCCCCCCCTGACAGATACGCAGTATTTT. Translating gives CASSPPLTDTQYF. This sequence joins TRBV13 and TRBJ2-3; D is ambiguous. The CDR3 runs 13 residues. The germline V and J ends were trimmed by 5 bases and 3 bases, with 9 bases remaining between them. Germline-derived CDR1 and CDR2 are PRHDT and FYEKMQ (reference sequence).

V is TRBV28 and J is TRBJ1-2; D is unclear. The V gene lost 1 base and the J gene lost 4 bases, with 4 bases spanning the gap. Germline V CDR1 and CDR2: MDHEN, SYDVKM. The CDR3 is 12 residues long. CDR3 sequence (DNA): TGTGCCAGCAGTTTATCAGTCTATGGCTACACCTTC. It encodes CASSLSVYGYTF.

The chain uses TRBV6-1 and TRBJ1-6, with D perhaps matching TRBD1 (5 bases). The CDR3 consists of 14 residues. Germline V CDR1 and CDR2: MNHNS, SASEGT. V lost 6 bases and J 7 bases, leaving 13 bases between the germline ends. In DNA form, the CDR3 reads TGTGCCAGCAGGGAGGGACGGAGGAATTCACCCCTCCACTTT. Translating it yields CASREGRRNSPLHF.

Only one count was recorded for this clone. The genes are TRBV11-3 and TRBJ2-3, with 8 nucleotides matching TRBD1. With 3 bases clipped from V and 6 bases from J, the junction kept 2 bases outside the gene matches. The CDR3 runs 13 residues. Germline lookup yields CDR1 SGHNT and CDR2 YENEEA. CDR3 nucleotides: TGTGCCAGCAGCTTCCGACAGGGGGATACGCAGTATTTT. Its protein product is CASSFRQGDTQYF.

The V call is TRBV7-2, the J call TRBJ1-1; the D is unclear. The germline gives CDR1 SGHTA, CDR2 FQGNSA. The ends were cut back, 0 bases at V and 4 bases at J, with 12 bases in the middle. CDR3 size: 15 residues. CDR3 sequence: CASSLAAAGGTEAFF. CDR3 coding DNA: TGTGCCAGCAGCTTAGCGGCAGCCGGCGGCACTGAAGCTTTCTTT.

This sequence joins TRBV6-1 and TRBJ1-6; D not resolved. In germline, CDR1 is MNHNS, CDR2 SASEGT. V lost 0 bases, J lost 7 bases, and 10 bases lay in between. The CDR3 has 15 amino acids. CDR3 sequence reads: CASSEAWGSNSPLHF. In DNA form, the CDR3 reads TGTGCCAGCAGTGAAGCGTGGGGTTCCAATTCACCCCTCCACTTT.

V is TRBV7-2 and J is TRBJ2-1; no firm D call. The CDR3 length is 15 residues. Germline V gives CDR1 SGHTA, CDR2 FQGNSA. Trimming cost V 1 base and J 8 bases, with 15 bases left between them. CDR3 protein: CASSLVGTVGYEQFF. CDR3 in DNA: TGTGCCAGCAGCTTAGTAGGCACGGTCGGTTATGAGCAGTTCTTC.

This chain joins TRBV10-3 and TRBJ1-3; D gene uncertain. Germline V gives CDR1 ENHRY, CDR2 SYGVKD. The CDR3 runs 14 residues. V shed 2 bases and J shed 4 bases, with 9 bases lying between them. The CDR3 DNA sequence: TGTGCCATCAGTGAGGTCGCAGCCGGAAACACCATATATTTT. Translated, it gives CAISEVAAGNTIYF.